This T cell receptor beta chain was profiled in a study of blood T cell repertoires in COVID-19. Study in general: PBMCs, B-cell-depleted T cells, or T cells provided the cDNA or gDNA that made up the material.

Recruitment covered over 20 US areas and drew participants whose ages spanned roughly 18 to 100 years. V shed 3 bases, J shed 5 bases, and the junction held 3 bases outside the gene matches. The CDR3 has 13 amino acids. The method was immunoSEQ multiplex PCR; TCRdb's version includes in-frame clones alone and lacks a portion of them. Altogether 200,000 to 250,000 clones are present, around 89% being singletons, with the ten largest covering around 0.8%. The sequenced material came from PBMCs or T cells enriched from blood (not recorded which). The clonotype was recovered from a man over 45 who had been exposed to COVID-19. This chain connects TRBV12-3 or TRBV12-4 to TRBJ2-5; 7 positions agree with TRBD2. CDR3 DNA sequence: TGTGCCAGCAGTTTGGGAGGGGTGGAGACCCAGTACTTC. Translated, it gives CASSLGGVETQYF.